The rows below give T cell receptor beta chains drawn from one sample of a study of T cell responses to AZD1222 COVID-19 vaccine. The protocol was immunoSEQ multiplex PCR, while the TCRdb copy is restricted to in-frame clones and leaves out a portion. The sample comprises about 140,000 clones, 80% to 95% of which are singletons, and 3.6% rests with the top ten. Sequencing used peripheral blood, obtained 28 days after the second AZD1222 dose. These receptors were collected from an adult who received the AZD1222 COVID-19 vaccine. The CDR3 runs from the conserved cysteine through the conserved F or W. The D gene is left open where the match is weak. Not all rows give a size; the values are once, few, many and, for expanded clones, a class.

.	TRBV27	TRBJ2-2	.	CASSFTAANTGELFF	TGTGCCAGCAGTTTTACGGCCGCAAACACCGGGGAGCTGTTTTTT
.	TRBV3-1/TRBV3-2	TRBJ2-3	.	CASSHSNTDTQYF	TGTGCCAGCAGCCATTCAAACACAGATACGCAGTATTTT
.	TRBV4-1	TRBJ2-7	TRBD1	CASSQGTGRDEQYF	TGCGCCAGCAGCCAGGGGACAGGGAGAGACGAGCAGTACTTC
.	TRBV19	TRBJ1-6	.	CASSRLGEGSPLHF	TGTGCCAGTAGCCGTCTCGGGGAGGGTTCACCCCTCCACTTT
.	TRBV28	TRBJ1-4	.	CASISRNEKLFF	TGTGCCAGCATTAGTCGTAATGAAAAACTGTTTTTT
.	TRBV7-2	TRBJ2-1	.	CASTTQSWGYNEQFF	TGTGCCAGCACTACTCAGTCGTGGGGTTACAATGAGCAGTTCTTC
.	TRBV24-1	TRBJ2-1	TRBD2	CATSDLTSGEQFF	TGTGCCACCAGTGACCTGACTAGCGGGGAGCAGTTCTTC
.	TRBV5-8	TRBJ2-2	.	CASSPRTGELFF	TGTGCCAGCAGCCCGAGGACCGGGGAGCTGTTTTTT
.	TRBV19	TRBJ1-6	.	CASSLGTVNSPLHF	TGTGCCAGTAGTCTCGGGACCGTGAATTCACCCCTCCACTTT
.	TRBV28	TRBJ2-1	.	CASSLRDPIRGEQFF	TGTGCCAGCAGTTTAAGGGACCCCATACGGGGTGAGCAGTTCTTC
.	TRBV7-8	TRBJ2-5	.	CASSRDPGRWETQYF	TGTGCCAGCAGCCGAGACCCGGGGCGTTGGGAGACCCAGTACTTC
.	TRBV6-5	TRBJ2-5	.	CASSYARNQETQYF	TGTGCCAGCAGTTACGCGAGGAACCAAGAGACCCAGTACTTC
once	TRBV30	TRBJ2-1	TRBD2	CAWSPATGTSGSHEQFF	TGTGCCTGGAGTCCAGCAACCGGGACTAGCGGGAGCCATGAGCAGTTCTTC
.	TRBV28	TRBJ2-7	.	CASSEGNSYEQYF	TGTGCCAGCAGCGAAGGGAATAGCTACGAGCAGTACTTC
.	TRBV7-2	TRBJ2-7	TRBD1	CATTPGQSSYEQYF	TGTGCCACGACCCCGGGACAGAGCTCCTACGAGCAGTACTTC
few	TRBV20-1	TRBJ2-1	.	CSASFSNEQFF	TGCAGTGCTAGCTTTAGCAATGAGCAGTTCTTC
.	TRBV19	TRBJ1-4	.	CASKGGTANEKLFF	TGTGCCAGTAAGGGCGGGACGGCTAATGAAAAACTGTTTTTT
.	TRBV10-2	TRBJ1-4	.	CASSESTGGAEKLFF	TGCGCCAGCAGTGAGTCGACCGGGGGCGCGGAAAAACTGTTTTTT
.	TRBV29-1	TRBJ1-2	TRBD1	CSVDTGGSGYGYTF	TGCAGCGTCGATACAGGGGGCTCAGGGTATGGCTACACCTTC
once	TRBV11-2	TRBJ1-3	.	CASSLGTVYSGNTIYF	TGTGCCAGCAGCCTCGGGACCGTGTACTCTGGAAACACCATATATTTT
.	TRBV29-1	TRBJ2-7	TRBD1	CSVEQGASGDEQYF	TGCAGCGTTGAACAGGGGGCGTCGGGGGACGAGCAGTACTTC
once	TRBV9	TRBJ1-4	.	CASSVSPAGSNEKLFF	TGTGCCAGCAGCGTATCCCCGGCCGGCAGTAATGAAAAACTGTTTTTT
.	TRBV18	TRBJ2-7	.	CASSPRLKDLIYEQYF	TGTGCCAGCTCACCTCGGTTGAAAGACCTTATCTACGAGCAGTACTTC
.	TRBV10-3	TRBJ2-7	TRBD1	CAFRGKMGTGGSYEQYF	TGTGCCTTCAGGGGGAAGATGGGGACAGGGGGCTCCTACGAGCAGTACTTC
.	TRBV11-2	TRBJ1-4	.	CASSFTGVDEKLFF	TGTGCCAGCAGCTTCACCGGGGTAGATGAAAAACTGTTTTTT
.	TRBV7-3	TRBJ1-1	.	CASSSNQRSTEAFF	TGTGCCAGCAGCTCGAACCAGAGGAGCACTGAAGCTTTCTTT
.	TRBV7-9	TRBJ2-7	TRBD2	CASSPGRESSYEQYF	TGTGCCAGCAGCCCAGGGCGGGAGAGCTCCTACGAGCAGTACTTC
once	TRBV7-3	TRBJ1-1	.	CASSQDMNTEAFF	TGTGCCAGCAGCCAAGACATGAACACTGAAGCTTTCTTT
.	TRBV4-2	TRBJ1-5	TRBD1	CASSQPGQGKGQPQHF	TGTGCCAGCAGCCAACCGGGACAGGGGAAAGGTCAGCCCCAGCATTTT
.	TRBV6-5	TRBJ1-2	.	CASGRGVYGYTF	TGTGCCAGCGGTAGAGGGGTCTATGGCTACACCTTC
.	TRBV28	TRBJ2-7	TRBD1	CASSFRRDRPYEQYF	TGTGCCAGCAGTTTCCGCCGGGACAGACCCTACGAGCAGTACTTC
.	TRBV15	TRBJ2-7	TRBD1	CATSREQGGRQYF	TGTGCCACCAGCAGAGAACAGGGGGGACGGCAGTACTTC
.	TRBV7-6	TRBJ1-2	TRBD1	CASTNSTGAYYGYTF	TGTGCCAGCACCAACTCGACAGGGGCTTACTATGGCTACACCTTC
.	TRBV7-9	TRBJ2-3	.	CASSPGRTSTDTQYF	TGTGCCAGCAGCCCGGGACGAACCAGCACAGATACGCAGTATTTT
.	TRBV3-1/TRBV3-2	TRBJ1-5	TRBD1	CASSLSDRGHQPQHF	TGTGCCAGCAGCCTATCAGACAGGGGGCACCAGCCCCAGCATTTT
.	TRBV5-4	TRBJ1-1	.	CASSEDRNTEAFF	TGTGCCAGCAGCGAGGACCGGAACACTGAAGCTTTCTTT
.	TRBV5-3	TRBJ1-2	.	CARSRDWSGYTF	TGTGCCAGAAGCCGGGATTGGAGTGGCTACACCTTC
.	TRBV7-9	TRBJ2-1	.	CASSSPYNEQFF	TGTGCCAGCAGCTCCCCATACAATGAGCAGTTCTTC
.	TRBV9	TRBJ2-5	TRBD1	CASSGQGLGQETQYF	TGTGCCAGCAGCGGACAGGGGTTGGGACAAGAGACCCAGTACTTC
few	TRBV5-8	TRBJ1-5	.	CASSFTGFDQPQHF	TGTGCCAGCAGCTTCACAGGGTTTGATCAGCCCCAGCATTTT
.	TRBV4-1	TRBJ2-7	.	CASSQVPGASYEQYF	TGCGCCAGCAGCCAAGTCCCGGGCGCGTCCTACGAGCAGTACTTC
.	TRBV12-5	TRBJ2-3	TRBD2	CASGSGLAGVDTQYF	TGTGCTAGTGGATCCGGACTAGCGGGAGTAGATACGCAGTATTTT
.	TRBV15	TRBJ1-1	.	CATSRGAGQNTEAFF	TGTGCCACCAGCAGAGGAGCAGGGCAGAACACTGAAGCTTTCTTT
.	TRBV27	TRBJ1-2	TRBD1	CASSSSGTGGGGYTF	TGTGCCAGCAGTAGCTCCGGGACAGGGGGAGGCGGCTACACCTTC
.	TRBV19	TRBJ1-2	.	CASRSGEAYGYTF	TGTGCCAGTAGGTCAGGCGAAGCGTATGGCTACACCTTC
.	TRBV14	TRBJ2-4	.	CASSQVRSIQYF	TGTGCCAGCAGCCAAGTACGCAGCATTCAGTACTTC
.	TRBV11-3	TRBJ2-3	.	CASSFSAQDTQYF	TGTGCCAGCAGCTTCTCGGCCCAGGATACGCAGTATTTT
.	TRBV18	TRBJ1-1	.	CASSLDTNTEAFF	TGTGCCAGCTCCCTCGATACGAACACTGAAGCTTTCTTT
.	TRBV6-5	TRBJ1-3	TRBD1	CASKGTGRGNTIYF	TGTGCCAGCAAGGGGACAGGGAGAGGAAACACCATATATTTT
.	TRBV27	TRBJ2-3	TRBD2	CASSHKSLAGGPDTQYF	TGTGCCAGCAGTCATAAATCTCTAGCGGGAGGGCCAGATACGCAGTATTTT
.	TRBV6-2/TRBV6-3	TRBJ1-2	.	CASSYGLPPGYTF	TGTGCCAGCAGTTACGGTCTTCCTCCGGGCTACACCTTC
.	TRBV28	TRBJ1-5	.	CASSLPGLNQPQHF	TGTGCCAGCAGCTTACCGGGCCTTAATCAGCCCCAGCATTTT
.	TRBV12-3/TRBV12-4	TRBJ1-6	TRBD1	CASTGTVNSPLHF	TGTGCCAGCACCGGGACAGTGAATTCACCCCTCCACTTT
.	TRBV12-3/TRBV12-4	TRBJ2-5	.	CASSFDFQETQYF	TGTGCCAGCAGTTTCGACTTCCAAGAGACCCAGTACTTC
.	TRBV27	TRBJ2-2	TRBD1	CASGQALNTGELFF	TGTGCCAGCGGACAGGCCTTAAACACCGGGGAGCTGTTTTTT